This TCR beta chain was sequenced in a study of identical twins. Regarding the study as a whole: Insertion counts were lower in abundant cord blood beta clonotypes, a trend that memory repertoires did not show. Within monozygotic twins, out-of-frame TCR alpha sharing was underestimated by the models.

The cDNA had a unique molecular identifier and a template-switch universal primer site. TCRdb reanalysed the 5' RACE reads using MiXCR and keeps one entry per CDR3 protein. The sample carries 700,000 or so distinct CDR3 sequences, about 20% recorded once. As for this clonotype: Its target is unknown.

Germline CDR1 is PRHDT and CDR2 is FYEKMQ (reference sequence). V was clipped by 6 bases and J by 2 bases, with 19 bases between them. This CDR3 has 16 amino acids. These sequences were also reported in another study, on T cells expressing NK-cell markers. Turning to that study: One of eight sequenced donors was HCMV-seronegative; the other seven were seropositive.

The sample consisted of PBMCs. This TCR was sampled from a woman under 30 in good health. The rearrangement links TRBV13 to TRBJ1-2; D unclear. This CDR3 is CASSLILRMSNYGYTF. The CDR3 DNA reads as TGTGCCAGCAGTCTGATCCTCAGGATGTCCAACTATGGCTACACCTTC.